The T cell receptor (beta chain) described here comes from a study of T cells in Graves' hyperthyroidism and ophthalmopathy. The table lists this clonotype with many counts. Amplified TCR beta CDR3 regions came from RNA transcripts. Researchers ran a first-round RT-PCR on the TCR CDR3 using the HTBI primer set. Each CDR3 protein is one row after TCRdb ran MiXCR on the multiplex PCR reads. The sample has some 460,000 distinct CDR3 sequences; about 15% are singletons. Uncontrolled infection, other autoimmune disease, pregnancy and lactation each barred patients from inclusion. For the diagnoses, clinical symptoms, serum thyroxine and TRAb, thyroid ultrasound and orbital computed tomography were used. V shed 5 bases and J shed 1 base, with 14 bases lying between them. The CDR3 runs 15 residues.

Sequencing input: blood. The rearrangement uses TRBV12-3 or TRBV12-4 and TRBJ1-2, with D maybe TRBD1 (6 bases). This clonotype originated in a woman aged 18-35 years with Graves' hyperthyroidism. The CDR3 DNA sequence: TGTGCCAGCAGTCTCGGGCCAGGGGATAACTATGGCTACACCTTC. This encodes CASSLGPGDNYGYTF.